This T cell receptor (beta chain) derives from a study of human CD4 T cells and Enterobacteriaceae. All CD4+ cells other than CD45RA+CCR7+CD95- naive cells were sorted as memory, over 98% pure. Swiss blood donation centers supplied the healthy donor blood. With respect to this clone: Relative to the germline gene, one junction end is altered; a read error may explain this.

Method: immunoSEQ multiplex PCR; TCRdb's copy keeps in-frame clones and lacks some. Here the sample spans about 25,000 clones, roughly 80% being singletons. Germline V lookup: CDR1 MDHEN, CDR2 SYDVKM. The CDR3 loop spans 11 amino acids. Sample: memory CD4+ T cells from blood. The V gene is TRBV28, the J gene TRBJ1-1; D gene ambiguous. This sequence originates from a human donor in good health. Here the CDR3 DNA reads TGTGCCGGCAGTTTATTAAGGGAAGCTTTCTTT. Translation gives CAGSLLREAFF.